What follows are 25 T cell receptor beta chains derived from one specimen sequenced in a study of T cells of healthy individuals. MiXCR, applied by TCRdb to the 5' RACE reads, yields one record per CDR3 protein. This table has around 63,000 distinct CDR3 sequences, roughly 17% appearing once. The receptors derive from a human donor in good health.

CDR3 coding DNA: TGTGCCAGCAGCGACTCCGACTATAAGCGGGGGGGATACAATGAGCAGTTCTTC. As protein: CASSDSDYKRGGYNEQFF. This sequence joins TRBV7-9 and TRBJ2-1; 10 positions match TRBD2. This CDR3 region has 18 residues. The ends lost 5 bases at V and 4 bases at J; junction bases unmatched: 14. In germline, CDR1 is SEHNR, CDR2 FQNEAQ (reference sequence).

The chain combines TRBV3-1 with TRBJ2-1, with 9 nucleotides matching TRBD1. Trimming at V came to 0 bases and at J to 10 bases, leaving 7 bases not matched to a gene. Germline values: CDR1 LGHDT, CDR2 YNNKEL (reference sequence). The CDR3 runs to 15 residues. The CDR3 protein is CASSQEGTGTGEQFF. The CDR3 DNA is TGTGCCAGCAGCCAAGAAGGGACAGGGACGGGAGAGCAGTTCTTC.

The sample holds many counts of this clonotype. This rearrangement joins TRBV7-9 to TRBJ2-5, with 9 bases identical to TRBD2. The germline CDR1 and CDR2 sequences are SEHNR and FQNEAQ (reference sequence). The trim removed 3 bases at V and 8 bases at J, leaving 10 bases unmatched. CDR3 length equals 15 residues. CDR3 nucleotides: TGTGCCAGCAGCTTCCTAGCGGGGCGTGATTCAACCCAGTACTTC. Protein sequence: CASSFLAGRDSTQYF.

This clonotype has at least ten counts. V usage is TRBV3-1 and J usage is TRBJ1-2; maybe TRBD1 (6 bases). The germline CDR1 and CDR2 sequences are LGHDT and YNNKEL (reference sequence). The length of the CDR3 is 11 residues. Deletions cut 5 bases from V and 6 bases from J, with 7 bases between. This CDR3 reads CASSKGDGYTF. CDR3 DNA sequence: TGTGCCAGCAGCAAGGGGGATGGCTACACCTTC. The full variable domain, its missing parts supplied by reference TRBV3-1 and TRBJ1-2, is DTAVSQTPKYLVTQMGNDKSIKCEQNLGHDTMYWYKQDSKKFLKIMFSYNNKELIINETVPNRFSPKSPDKAHLNLHINSLELGDSAVYFCASSKGDGYTFGSGTRLTVV.

This clonotype came up many times. The CDR3: CASSLGAGAYEQYF. The CDR3 nucleotides read TGTGCCAGCAGCTTAGGGGCGGGAGCCTACGAGCAGTACTTC. The J gene is TRBJ2-7, the V gene TRBV11-1, with 7 bases lining up with TRBD2. CDR3 length: 14 amino acids. The V and J ends lost 1 base and 2 bases, in that order; junction bases with no gene match: 2. The germline CDR1 and CDR2 sequences are SGHAT and FQDESV (reference sequence). Using reference TRBV11-1 and TRBJ2-7 for the parts outside the CDR3, the full variable domain is EAEVAQSPRYKITEKSQAVAFWCDPISGHATLYWYRQILGQGPELLVQFQDESVVDDSQLPKDRFSAERLKGVDSTLKIQPAELGDSAMYLCASSLGAGAYEQYFGPGTRLTVT.

This clonotype appeared a few times. J is TRBJ2-7 and V is TRBV5-1, with D unclear. V lost 7 bases and J 3 bases, leaving 5 bases between the germline ends. CDR3 length equals 10 residues. Germline assignment: CDR1 SGHRS and CDR2 YFSETQ. CDR3: CASGDYEQYF. The CDR3, as DNA: TGCGCCAGCGGGGACTACGAGCAGTACTTC.

This clonotype was observed at least ten times. The rearrangement links TRBV11-2 to TRBJ1-4; D ambiguous. The CDR3 is 15 amino acids. Germline V gives CDR1 SGHAT, CDR2 FQNNGV. V was clipped by 3 bases and J by 8 bases, with 16 bases between them. This CDR3 is CASSFFSDRKEKLFF. CDR3 nucleotide sequence: TGTGCCAGCAGCTTTTTTTCGGATAGAAAGGAAAAACTGTTTTTT.

This clonotype was seen at least ten times. The chain uses TRBV29-1 and TRBJ2-3; TRBD1 is a possible D gene (5 bases). This CDR3 is built from 13 residues. Germline CDR1 SQVTM, CDR2 ANQGSEA. V was shortened by 1 base and J by 6 bases, with 11 bases between the two germline ends. CDR3: CSVEARTRDTQYF. The CDR3 region has the DNA TGCAGCGTTGAAGCTAGGACACGTGATACGCAGTATTTT.

The V call is TRBV4-3, the J call TRBJ2-4; D is uncertain. This CDR3 spans 15 amino acids. Germline CDR1 reads LGHNA; CDR2 reads YSLEER. V gave up 6 bases and J gave up 0 bases, with 12 bases separating them. CDR3 amino acids: CASSASDRAKNIQYF. As DNA, the CDR3 is TGCGCCAGCAGTGCATCAGACCGAGCCAAAAACATTCAGTACTTC.

This clonotype was picked up a small number of times. V is TRBV20-1 and J is TRBJ2-3; the D gene could be TRBD1 or TRBD2 (5 bases each). The V gene lost 4 bases and the J gene lost 2 bases, with 22 bases spanning the gap. This CDR3 has 17 residues. Per germline, CDR1 DFQATT and CDR2 SNEGSKA (reference sequence). The CDR3 DNA reads as TGCAGTGCTATCGGGCCGCAGCGACCGGGGACCACAGATACGCAGTATTTT. This sequence encodes CSAIGPQRPGTTDTQYF.

The table lists this clonotype with many counts. The chain couples TRBV20-1 to TRBJ1-2; D might be TRBD1 (6 bases). The germline V and J ends were trimmed by 3 bases and 4 bases, with 9 bases remaining between them. CDR1 is DFQATT and CDR2 is SNEGSKA in the germline V gene (reference sequence). The CDR3 consists of 12 residues. CDR3 sequence: CSASQGRYGYTF. CDR3 in DNA: TGCAGTGCTAGTCAGGGGCGCTATGGCTACACCTTC.

This clonotype was recorded at least ten times. V usage is TRBV5-1 and J usage is TRBJ2-1; D ambiguous. V was pared by 5 bases and J by 9 bases, with 18 bases between. The V gene's germline CDR1 is SGHRS and CDR2 YFSETQ. The CDR3 has 14 residues. For the CDR3, the DNA is TGCGCCAGCAGACCCGAGGCGGTGCTGGGTGAGCAGTTCTTC. Translated, it gives CASRPEAVLGEQFF.

This clonotype was observed a few times. The rearrangement joins TRBV4-2 to TRBJ1-1, with unresolved D. This CDR3 is built from 16 residues. Trimming cost V 1 base and J 1 base, with 13 bases left between them. The germline gives CDR1 LGHNA, CDR2 YNFKEQ. The CDR3 loop reads CASSQVGPHSNTEAFF. The CDR3 coding sequence is TGTGCCAGCAGCCAAGTCGGGCCCCATTCGAACACTGAAGCTTTCTTT.

The chain employs TRBV12-2 and TRBJ2-7; the D call TRBD1 from the table was never checked on the DNA. TRBV12-2 is recorded as a pseudogene. The CDR3 is 18 residues long. DNA for the CDR3: TGTGCAAGTCGCTTAGAGGTGAAGAGGGACAGGAGCTCCTACGAGCAGTACTTC. This gives the protein CASRLEVKRDRSSYEQYF.

This clonotype has more than one count but fewer than ten. A read error is possible here, since a much larger clone lies one base away. The chain couples TRBV10-3 to TRBJ1-5, with D possibly TRBD1 on 5 matching bases. CDR3 length equals 13 residues. The V and J ends lost 7 bases and 0 bases respectively, with 7 bases between them. CDR1 and CDR2 (germline): ENHRY, SYGVKD. DNA for the CDR3: TGTGCCATCACCAGGGATAGCAATCAGCCCCAGCATTTT. It encodes CAITRDSNQPQHF.

This clonotype was found many times. This chain uses TRBV29-1 with TRBJ2-7; D is perhaps TRBD1 (6 bases). Germline V gene sequence: CDR1 SQVTM, CDR2 ANQGSEA. The V end was cut by 5 bases, the J end by 3 bases, with 17 bases between. The CDR3 has 14 residues. CDR3 sequence reads: CSVRPYAGVYEQYF. CDR3 sequence (DNA): TGCAGCGTTCGGCCCTACGCAGGGGTCTACGAGCAGTACTTC.

This clonotype showed up just once. V usage is TRBV10-3 and J usage is TRBJ2-3; TRBD2 aligns across 7 bases. This CDR3 comprises 15 residues. Germline CDR1 and CDR2: ENHRY and SYGVKD. The V gene end was trimmed by 0 bases and the J gene end by 0 bases; junction bases not matched to a gene: 0. The CDR3 coding sequence is TGTGCCATCAGTGAGTCTAGCGGGAGCACAGATACGCAGTATTTT. It yields the protein CAISESSGSTDTQYF.

This clonotype was detected many times. V gene TRBV6-6 combines with J gene TRBJ1-5; D is ambiguous. Per germline, CDR1 MNHNY and CDR2 SVGAGI (reference sequence). CDR3 size: 10 residues. V gave up 6 bases and J gave up 3 bases, with 0 bases separating them. Written as DNA, the CDR3 is TGTGCCAGCAGCAATCAGCCCCAGCATTTT. It specifies CASSNQPQHF.

The chain has TRBV4-1 and TRBJ2-1; a possible D gene is TRBD1 (5 bases). Trimming took 0 bases from V and 9 from J, leaving 24 bases between them. The germline V gene has CDR1 MGHRA and CDR2 YSYEKL. This CDR3 comprises 18 residues. The CDR3 loop is CASSQEGVVRLVHAEQFF. The CDR3 DNA reads TGCGCCAGCAGCCAAGAAGGGGTGGTAAGGCTAGTCCATGCTGAGCAGTTCTTC.

The CDR3 region has the DNA TGCAGTGCTAGTGGAGACGGTGGGGCAGCTTTCTTT. Amino acids: CSASGDGGAAFF. The J gene is TRBJ1-1, the V gene TRBV20-1; tentatively, D is TRBD1 (5 bases). The ends were cut back, 3 bases at V and 10 bases at J, with 15 bases in the middle. CDR3 size: 12 residues. CDR1 DFQATT and CDR2 SNEGSKA come from the germline V gene (reference sequence).

This clonotype occurred a few times. The rearrangement uses TRBV12-3 or TRBV12-4 and TRBJ2-2, with 7 bases matching TRBD2. Germline trimming cut 8 bases from V and 5 bases from J; bases unmatched to any gene: 2. The CDR3 spans 12 residues. The DNA of the CDR3 is TGTGCCAGCCCGCGGGAGACCGGGGAGCTGTTTTTT. This translates into CASPRETGELFF.

The chain is built from TRBV2 and TRBJ2-5, with unresolved D. Germline V CDR1 and CDR2: SNHLY, FYNNEI. With 7 bases removed from V and 4 bases from J, the gap between germline ends came to 10 bases. The CDR3 sequence is 12 residues long. The CDR3 coding sequence is TGTGCCAGCAATTCTCGATCAGAGACCCAGTACTTC. Translation: CASNSRSETQYF.

This clonotype was counted a few times. V gene TRBV7-2 combines with J gene TRBJ1-2, with a tentative D call TRBD1 (6 bases). V was clipped by 3 bases and J by 8 bases, with 16 bases between them. The germline CDR1 and CDR2 sequences are SGHTA and FQGNSA. The CDR3 runs to 14 residues. The CDR3 DNA follows: TGTGCCAGCAGCTTGCTGGGGGGGGCGTTAGGCTACACCTTC. It encodes CASSLLGGALGYTF.

The table lists this clonotype with many counts. V and J are TRBV18 and TRBJ1-1; D gene ambiguous. This CDR3 is 13 amino acids long. Germline CDR1 reads KGHSH; CDR2 reads LQKENI. V lost 0 bases and J 14 bases, leaving 16 bases between the germline ends. The CDR3 loop reads CASSPPSSGRVFF. Written as DNA, the CDR3 is TGTGCCAGCTCACCACCGTCTTCGGGGAGGGTCTTCTTT.

In its sample, this clonotype was seen many times. This chain connects TRBV4-2 to TRBJ1-3; D unclear. V was trimmed by 0 bases and J by 4 bases, leaving 10 bases between them. This CDR3 contains 15 residues. Germline V lookup: CDR1 LGHNA, CDR2 YNFKEQ. The CDR3 DNA sequence: TGTGCCAGCAGCCAAGAGGTGGGGTCGGGAAACACCATATATTTT. As protein: CASSQEVGSGNTIYF.